This T cell receptor (beta chain) was profiled in a study of vaccination and CD4 T cells after COVID-19. The wider study: Convalescent persons amounted to six males plus four females, two of whom were Hispanic. Whole-study results and caveats: Convalescent patients gained a median about 90% of their reactive clones only post-vaccination.

The table lists this clonotype with a few counts. No antigen is known for it. There are 14 residues in the CDR3. Once obtained from cultured CD4+ T cells, the DNA was sequenced using the Oncomine TCR Beta short-read assay. DNA came from CD4+ T cells after culture. TCRdb processed the PCR reads anew with MiXCR; each CDR3 protein has one entry. The sample contains just under 20,000 distinct CDR3 sequences, approximately 42% of which appear only once. Described treatment: approximately nine-day PBMC culture with coronavirus spike peptide pools or control peptides (ViraFEST assay). V is TRBV21-1 and J is TRBJ1-6; TRBD1, as called in the table, went unchecked against the DNA. TRBV21-1 has pseudogene status. This TCR derives from a human donor who received a COVID-19 vaccine. Sequencing used CD4+ T cells from blood, cultured in vitro, obtained before SARS-CoV-2 vaccination. The CDR3 nucleotides are TGTACCTGGGGACAGAGACCTTATAATTCACCCCTCCACTTT. Translating gives CTWGQRPYNSPLHF.